These T cell receptor beta chains were read from a single sample in a study of cytomegalovirus exposure and HLA in healthy donors. Assay: immunoSEQ multiplex PCR; the TCRdb copy retains only in-frame clones and omits some. This sample has about 140,000 clones, with 76% found just once. The sample was PBMCs. Receptors originate from a man aged 35-49 years in good health and CMV-seronegative. Both conserved end residues are part of each CDR3. D genes are given only for firm matches. Size values are once, few and many counts, or a class for expanded clones, and some rows have none.

V	J	size	D	DNA	CDR3
TRBV18	TRBJ2-7	.	TRBD2	TGTGCCAGCTCACCACGGACTAGCGGGGGGCTCGACGAGCAGTACTTC	CASSPRTSGGLDEQYF
TRBV7-8	TRBJ2-7	.	.	TGTGCCAGCAGCTTATTGCTAGCTGTTAACGAGCAGTACTTC	CASSLLLAVNEQYF
TRBV9	TRBJ2-3	.	TRBD2	TGTGCCAGCAGCCTCCACAGCGGGATAGCAGATACGCAGTATTTT	CASSLHSGIADTQYF
TRBV11-2	TRBJ2-3	.	.	TGTGCCAGCAGCTTAGCAGAGGGGAGGTCCTTCGCAGATACGCAGTATTTT	CASSLAEGRSFADTQYF
TRBV28	TRBJ2-7	.	.	TGTGCCAGCAGTTTAGCGGCAGTGAGGTACGAGCAGTACTTC	CASSLAAVRYEQYF
TRBV6-6	TRBJ1-1	.	.	TGTGCCAGCAGCCGACAGGCGCGCACTGAAGCTTTCTTT	CASSRQARTEAFF
TRBV6-1	TRBJ2-3	.	.	TGTGCCAGCAGTGAAGTGGAGGGGACCCACACAGATACGCAGTATTTT	CASSEVEGTHTDTQYF
TRBV6-5	TRBJ2-5	.	TRBD2	TGTGCCAGCAGTTACTCTGCTAGCGGGGGGCAAGAGACCCAGTACTTC	CASSYSASGGQETQYF
TRBV9	TRBJ2-3	.	TRBD2	TGTGCCAGCAGCGACGGACTAGCGGGAACTAGCACAGATACGCAGTATTTT	CASSDGLAGTSTDTQYF
TRBV5-8	TRBJ2-3	.	TRBD1	TGTGCCAGCAGCGCCCGACAGGGAAACACAGATACGCAGTATTTT	CASSARQGNTDTQYF
TRBV6-5	TRBJ2-7	.	.	TGTGCCAGCAGTTCGCCTCACTCGGGCTCCTACGAGCAGTACTTC	CASSSPHSGSYEQYF
TRBV5-4	TRBJ2-7	.	TRBD2	TGTGCCAGCAGCCATACTAGCGGCGAGCAGTACTTC	CASSHTSGEQYF
TRBV2	TRBJ2-7	.	TRBD2	TGTGCCAGCATCTCGGGGGGACTAGCGGGACGCGAGCAGTACTTC	CASISGGLAGREQYF
TRBV6-1	TRBJ2-7	.	.	TGTGCCAGCAGTGATGCAGGCTGGTCCTACGAGCAGTACTTC	CASSDAGWSYEQYF
TRBV6-1	TRBJ1-2	.	.	TGTGCCAGCAGTGGCGGCGAGGGATCAGGGGTCGGCTACACCTTC	CASSGGEGSGVGYTF
TRBV2	TRBJ2-7	.	.	TGTGCCAGCAGTGGACAGTTTGAGCAGTACTTC	CASSGQFEQYF
TRBV11-3	TRBJ1-1	.	.	TGTGCCAGCAGCAGGGTGGAGGGATCGGCGAACACTGAAGCTTTCTTT	CASSRVEGSANTEAFF
TRBV19	TRBJ2-1	once	.	TGTGCCAGTCGGCCCAGGGGTAACTCCTACAATGAGCAGTTCTTC	CASRPRGNSYNEQFF
TRBV6-1	TRBJ2-3	.	TRBD2	TGTGCCAGCAGTGAAGGGACTAGCGGGGGACGGGAGGATTTT	CASSEGTSGGREDF
TRBV4-2	TRBJ2-3	.	.	TGTGCCAGCAGCACCCCAGGGGGGCGGCGGGCATTCACAGATACGCAGTATTTT	CASSTPGGRRAFTDTQYF
TRBV5-3	TRBJ1-4	.	.	TGTGCCAGAAGCTTGGGATCAGGTTATAATGAAAAACTGTTTTTT	CARSLGSGYNEKLFF
TRBV11-3	TRBJ1-6	.	.	TGTGCCAGCAGCTTAGACCAGGGTGGAAGCTCCTATAATTCACCCCTCCACTTT	CASSLDQGGSSYNSPLHF
TRBV9	TRBJ1-3	.	.	TGTGCCAGCAGCGTAGCTGGAAAAAGGGACATAAGCTCTGGAAACACCATATATTTT	CASSVAGKRDISSGNTIYF
TRBV5-1	TRBJ2-2	.	TRBD2	TGCGCCAGCAGCTGGGAGGAGCGGGGGGCCGCGAACACCGGGGAGCTGTTTTTT	CASSWEERGAANTGELFF
TRBV16	TRBJ2-5	.	.	TGTGCCAGCAGCCAATCGGGAGAAGAGACCCAGTACTTC	CASSQSGEETQYF
TRBV7-6	TRBJ2-7	.	TRBD1	TGTGCCAGCAGCTATGGGACAGCAGCCTACGAGCAGTACTTC	CASSYGTAAYEQYF
TRBV27	TRBJ1-5	.	.	TGTGCCAGCAGAGGTCCAGGGTGGGATCAGCCCCAGCATTTT	CASRGPGWDQPQHF
TRBV27	TRBJ2-7	.	.	TGTGCCAGCAGTTTAGGAGGGACCAGCTACGAGCAGTACTTC	CASSLGGTSYEQYF
TRBV4-1	TRBJ2-1	.	.	TGCGCCAGCAGCCAAGACGGGGGACGTGAGCAGTTCTTC	CASSQDGGREQFF
TRBV11-3	TRBJ2-5	.	.	TGTGCCAGCAGCTCCACCGGGACTCGGGAGACCCAGTACTTC	CASSSTGTRETQYF
TRBV30	TRBJ2-5	.	.	TGTGCCTGGAGCTGGACTCAAGAGACCCAGTACTTC	CAWSWTQETQYF
TRBV5-1	TRBJ2-7	.	TRBD1	TGCGCCAGCAGCCCGGGACAGGGGGACTACGAGCAGTACTTC	CASSPGQGDYEQYF
TRBV21-1	TRBJ2-7	.	.	TGTGCCAGCAGGGCCTTATCGACGGGGTCCCCCTACGAGCAGTACTTC	CASRALSTGSPYEQYF
TRBV6-5	TRBJ1-4	.	.	TGTGCCAGCAGTTACGCGGGGTCCAGTAATGAAAAACTGTTTTTT	CASSYAGSSNEKLFF
TRBV10-3	TRBJ1-4	.	.	TGTGCCATCAGTGAGCCGGGGGCAACTAATGAAAAACTGTTTTTT	CAISEPGATNEKLFF
TRBV4-3	TRBJ2-1	.	.	TGCGCCAGCAGAACAGACCCGTGGTCCTACAATGAGCAGTTCTTC	CASRTDPWSYNEQFF
TRBV9	TRBJ1-2	few	.	TGTGCCATCCAAGGACAAGCCAACTATGGCTACACCTTC	CAIQGQANYGYTF
TRBV10-3	TRBJ2-3	few	TRBD1	TGTGCCAGCCGGGACAGGGGAGGGGATACGCAGTATTTT	CASRDRGGDTQYF
TRBV6-5	TRBJ1-4	once	TRBD1	TGTGCCAGCAGTTACGGGACAGGGAGCAATGAAAAACTGTTTTTT	CASSYGTGSNEKLFF
TRBV28	TRBJ2-5	.	.	TGTGCCAGCAGTTTATTTCAAGGAGCACAAGAGACCCAGTACTTC	CASSLFQGAQETQYF
TRBV10-3	TRBJ2-7	.	TRBD1	TGTGCCATCAGTGAGTCGATCGGACAGGGTACCCACGAGCAGTACTTC	CAISESIGQGTHEQYF
TRBV4-1	TRBJ1-1	.	.	TGCGCCAGCAGCCACCCCCGGGAAAGGGAATCCACTGAAGCTTTCTTT	CASSHPRERESTEAFF
TRBV15	TRBJ1-1	few	.	TGTGCCACCAGCAGAGCCCGGGGAGAGGGACAAAACACTGAAGCTTTCTTT	CATSRARGEGQNTEAFF
TRBV28	TRBJ1-1	.	TRBD1	TGTGCCAGCAGTTATGGACAGGGGGTGTACACTGAAGCTTTCTTT	CASSYGQGVYTEAFF
TRBV5-1	TRBJ2-7	.	TRBD1	TGCGCCAGCAGCTCGGGGCGGGACAGGGCATCCTACGAGCAGTACTTC	CASSSGRDRASYEQYF
TRBV7-9	TRBJ1-4	.	.	TGTGCCAGCAGCCCAACCGAGGAACTGTTTTTT	CASSPTEELFF
TRBV9	TRBJ2-3	.	TRBD1	TGTGCCAGCAGCGTAGGTAAGGGGGCAACAGATACGCAGTATTTT	CASSVGKGATDTQYF
TRBV18	TRBJ2-3	.	.	TGTGCCAGCTCACCATCCAGCGGAGGGGTTGGCACAGATACGCAGTATTTT	CASSPSSGGVGTDTQYF
TRBV4-3	TRBJ2-5	.	TRBD2	TGCGCCAGCAGCCAAGTTCCCATTAGCGGGGGGCTCCAAGAGACCCAGTACTTC	CASSQVPISGGLQETQYF
TRBV9	TRBJ2-7	.	.	TGTGCCAGCAGCGTAGGAGACGGCGGTTGGGAGCAGTACTTC	CASSVGDGGWEQYF
TRBV19	TRBJ2-6	few	TRBD2	TGTGCCAGTAGTGACCAGGCCGCGGGGGCTGGGGCCAACGTCCTGACTTTC	CASSDQAAGAGANVLTF
TRBV7-2	TRBJ1-3	few	TRBD1	TGTGCCAGCAGCTTAGGGCCAGGGGGCGGTGGAAACACCATATATTTT	CASSLGPGGGGNTIYF
TRBV15	TRBJ1-5	few	.	TGTGCCACCAGCAGAGATCTACAGGGAAATCAGCCCCAGCATTTT	CATSRDLQGNQPQHF
TRBV11-3	TRBJ2-1	few	TRBD2	TGTGCCAGCGGCGGGGGGCCTAACTACAATGAGCAGTTCTTC	CASGGGPNYNEQFF
TRBV11-2	TRBJ1-3	.	.	TGTGCCAGCAGCTTAGATCTAAACACCATATATTTT	CASSLDLNTIYF